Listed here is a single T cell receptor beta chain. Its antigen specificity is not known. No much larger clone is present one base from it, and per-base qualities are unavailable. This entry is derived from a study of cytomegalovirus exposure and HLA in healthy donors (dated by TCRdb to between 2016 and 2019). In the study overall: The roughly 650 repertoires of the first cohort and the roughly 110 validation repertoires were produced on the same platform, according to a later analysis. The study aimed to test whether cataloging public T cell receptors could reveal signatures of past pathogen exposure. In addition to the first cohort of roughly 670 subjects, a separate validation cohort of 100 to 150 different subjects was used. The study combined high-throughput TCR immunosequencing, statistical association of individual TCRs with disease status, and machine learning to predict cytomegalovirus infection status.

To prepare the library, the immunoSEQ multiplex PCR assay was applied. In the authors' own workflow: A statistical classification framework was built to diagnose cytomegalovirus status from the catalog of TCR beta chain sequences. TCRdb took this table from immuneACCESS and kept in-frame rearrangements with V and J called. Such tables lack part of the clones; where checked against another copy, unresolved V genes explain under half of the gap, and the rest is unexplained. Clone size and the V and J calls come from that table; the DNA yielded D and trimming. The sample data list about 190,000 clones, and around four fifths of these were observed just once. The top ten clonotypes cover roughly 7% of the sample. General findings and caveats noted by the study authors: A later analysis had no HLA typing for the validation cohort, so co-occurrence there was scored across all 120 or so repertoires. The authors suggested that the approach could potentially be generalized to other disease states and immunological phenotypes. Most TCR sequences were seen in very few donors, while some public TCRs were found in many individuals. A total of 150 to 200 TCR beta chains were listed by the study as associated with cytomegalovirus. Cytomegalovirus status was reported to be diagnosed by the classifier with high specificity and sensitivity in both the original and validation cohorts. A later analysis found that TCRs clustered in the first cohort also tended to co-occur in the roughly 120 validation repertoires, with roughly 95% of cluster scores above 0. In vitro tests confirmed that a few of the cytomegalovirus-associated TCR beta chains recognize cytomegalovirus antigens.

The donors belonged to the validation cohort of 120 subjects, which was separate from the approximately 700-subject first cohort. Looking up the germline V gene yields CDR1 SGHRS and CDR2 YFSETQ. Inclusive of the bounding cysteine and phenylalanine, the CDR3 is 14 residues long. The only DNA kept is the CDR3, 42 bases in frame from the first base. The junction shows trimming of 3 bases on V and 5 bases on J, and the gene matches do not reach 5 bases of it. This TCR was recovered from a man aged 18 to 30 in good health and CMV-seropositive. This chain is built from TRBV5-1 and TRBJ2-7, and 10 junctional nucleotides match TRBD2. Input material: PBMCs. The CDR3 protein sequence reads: CASSSGLALDEQYF. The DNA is TGCGCCAGCAGCTCGGGACTAGCGCTGGACGAGCAGTACTTC.